This T cell receptor (beta chain) was sequenced during a study of blood T cells in healthy people across ages (dated by TCRdb to the mid-2010s). Regarding the research as a whole: In model experiments, roughly one uniquely barcoded TCR beta cDNA molecule per two T cells was captured by template switching. Age-related changes in TCR beta repertoire diversity were measured in the study by deep sequencing normalized with unique cDNA molecular identifiers. The donors were divided into four age groups: young (average around 16 years), middle-aged (almost 40), aged (62) and long-lived (about 80). To avoid experimental bias, donors of different ages were spread randomly across the sequencing lanes. Two additional independent replicas of 1 million unique cDNA reads from the same blood draw were analyzed for two donors (one aged 18 to 30 and one aged 80 or older). Study-wide conclusions, independent of this receptor: Donor CMV infection status was unknown, potentially confounding age-related changes in expanded clonotypes. Since profiling was done on bulk unsorted PBMCs, naive and antigen-experienced compartments could not be conclusively compared. Observed TCR beta diversity per million T cells fell roughly linearly with age, and a significant reduction was already apparent by age approximately 41. Total diversity estimates from one million sequenced T cells were considered lower bounds and underestimates. Compared with the aged group, more naive CD4+ T cells, fewer expanded clones and increased TCR diversity were shown by the long-lived group, suggesting age selection. A strong correlation was found between observed TCR beta diversity and the percentage of naive T cells measured by flow cytometry.

Receptor amplification or capture employed 5' RACE. Sequencing was performed on an Illumina HiSeq 2500. The second PCR ran for roughly 6 to 11 cycles and used a J-beta primer mix along with a sample-barcoded 5' primer. A template-switch 5' adaptor carrying 12 random nucleotides introduced a unique molecular identifier onto each TCR beta cDNA molecule. At least 2.5 million CDR3-containing paired-end reads were obtained from each sample. First-strand cDNA was synthesized from all RNA with the Mint cDNA synthesis kit, primed by a TRBC-specific oligonucleotide. Following uracil-DNA glycosylase treatment, a first 18-cycle PCR with universal primers M1SS and BC2_uni_R was performed on all cDNA. From the authors' description of their analysis: For normalization, 1 million high-quality reads were randomly selected from each sample, with every read carrying a distinct molecular identifier. Reads sharing molecular identifiers were discarded rather than binned into consensus sequences. MiTCR, with a Q25 quality threshold and the strictest error-elimination algorithm, was used for CDR3 identification, clonotype clustering and error correction. A nonparametric unseen species model using Euler transformation provided a lower-bound estimate of total TCR beta diversity. TCRdb redid the processing of the public reads, applying fastp at Q25 and MiXCR, and retained in-frame beta chains. For every CDR3 protein sequence, its rows merge into one entry that carries the most common genes and DNA. The V and J calls and clone size come from TCRdb's table, not from the authors' own analysis. The sample table lists about 1.6 million distinct CDR3 sequences, 34% of them with a count of one. The top ten clones comprise 10% to 12% of the sample.

The donors were roughly 39 Caucasian individuals from Russia, aged about 6 to 100 years, who were systemically healthy. Approximately 10 milliliters of peripheral blood were collected from each donor into EDTA-treated Vacutainer tubes. Ficoll-Paque density-gradient centrifugation was used to isolate PBMCs, with at least 7 million per sample. Total RNA was extracted from PBMCs with Trizol reagent, with at least 6 micrograms obtained per sample. For every donor, flow cytometry on a PBMC aliquot measured the percentage of naive CD45RAhigh/CD27high T cells. This clonotype was seen a few times. What this receptor recognizes is not known. Nothing much larger sits one base from this clone, and base qualities are not available. CDR1 and CDR2, per the germline V gene, are SGHTA and FQGNSA. The V end loses 3 bases and the J end loses 0 bases, and a stretch of 16 bases separates them. The CDR3 goes from the cysteine to the phenylalanine over 17 residues. Only CDR3 DNA is held: 51 bases, read in frame from base 1.

Sequencing was performed on blood. The clonotype originates from a woman between 25 and 40 years old in good health. The V and J segments used are TRBV7-2 and TRBJ2-3; the D gene is unclear. The DNA sequence is as follows: TGTGCCAGCAGCTTCCCAATGGACGGCCCGAGCACAGATACGCAGTATTTT. This codes for CASSFPMDGPSTDTQYF.